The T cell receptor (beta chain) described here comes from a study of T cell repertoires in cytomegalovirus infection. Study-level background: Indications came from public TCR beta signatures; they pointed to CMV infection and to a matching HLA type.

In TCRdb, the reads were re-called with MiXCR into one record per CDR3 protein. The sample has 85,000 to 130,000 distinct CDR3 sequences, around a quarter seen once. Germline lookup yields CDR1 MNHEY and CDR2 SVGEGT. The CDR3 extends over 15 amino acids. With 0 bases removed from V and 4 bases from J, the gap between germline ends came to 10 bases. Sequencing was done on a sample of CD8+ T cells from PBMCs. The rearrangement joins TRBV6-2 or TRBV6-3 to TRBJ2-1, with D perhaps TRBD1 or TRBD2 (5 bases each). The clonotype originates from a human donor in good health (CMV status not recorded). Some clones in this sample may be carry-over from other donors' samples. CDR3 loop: CASSYSGTRYNEQFF. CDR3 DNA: TGTGCCAGCAGTTACTCGGGGACCAGATACAATGAGCAGTTCTTC.